This T cell receptor beta chain was observed in a study of T cells in tumors after PD-1 blockade (dated by TCRdb to between 2018 and 2021). With respect to the entire study: Prior checkpoint blockade, systemic immunosuppressant use, and recent radiotherapy or other anti-cancer therapy within 4 weeks were grounds for patient exclusion. Pembrolizumab 200 mg every 3 weeks or cemiplimab 350 mg every 2 weeks was administered to patients. Some patients also continued taking vismodegib 150 mg daily during anti-PD-1 treatment. An average of 113,528 TCR templates (range roughly 23,000-270,000) and around 36,000 unique clonotypes was obtained for peripheral blood samples. The study performed paired single-cell RNA and TCR sequencing on site-matched tumors from BCC or SCC patients before and after anti-PD-1 therapy. To compare clonotypes in blood and tumor, bulk TCR sequencing was done on 9 to 10 peripheral blood samples taken from 5 or 6 patients. Clinical response was assessed using RECIST version 1.1. The study at large found these results: Approximately 41% of TCR clonotypes from the tumor were detected in blood, and certain novel exhausted tumor clones were present in blood collected before treatment, which suggests recruitment from the periphery. Where the novel T cell clones came from was not identified, and possible sources could include lymphoid organs or rare unexpanded clones inside the tumor or in the tumor periphery.

The junction carries 16 bases between V and J, which are trimmed by 1 base and 4 bases respectively. The germline V gene encodes CDR1 MNHNY and CDR2 SVGAGI (reference sequence). The CDR3 runs 16 amino acids, cysteine and phenylalanine included. The entry retains the CDR3 DNA only, 48 bases that are in frame from base 1. About this clone itself: Its antigen specificity is not known. There are no base qualities to consult, and no much larger clone falls within one base.

The label giving this sample's time point can be read as: after anti-PD-1 therapy. For bulk TCRbeta sequencing, genomic DNA was extracted from tumor biopsies or peripheral blood, and input amounts ranged from roughly 616 ng to 6,004 ng. Every patient had histologically proven advanced or metastatic basal or squamous cell carcinoma and was a poor candidate for surgical resection. The basal cell carcinoma cohort was made up of roughly eleven patients, and bulk tumor TCR sequencing was performed for 8 of these patients. The immunoSEQ platform was used for deep TCRbeta sequencing. Per the original workflow: Only productive rearrangements were exported from the immunoSEQ Analyzer for further analysis. T cell phenotypes were assigned to bulk TCRbeta clonotypes by matching the clonotypes to single-cell RNA+TCR-seq clones that had the same TCRbeta sequence. Clone enrichment in tumor was computed as tumor frequency divided by PBMC frequency from bulk TCR sequencing. TCRs were sorted with GLIPH into specificity groups, meaning clusters of distinct TCRs that share CDR3 motifs and likely recognize common antigens. Entries here come from immuneACCESS through TCRdb and include only in-frame sequences with V and J called. Some clones fail to appear in such tables; in the studies checked, an unresolved V gene covers under half of the shortfall, and the cause of the remainder is unknown. The V and J calls and clone size come from that table; D and trimming were worked out from the DNA. Present in this sample are some 25,000 clones, 80% to 85% of which were seen just once. Of the sample, roughly an eighth falls within the top ten clones.

The sequence is built from TRBV6-6 and TRBJ2-5; a tentative D match to TRBD2 spans 5 bases. This TCR was recovered from a human donor with basal cell carcinoma. Sequences were derived from PBMCs, sampled after anti-PD-1 treatment. The CDR3 has the sequence CASSYWSPGRGETQYF. The sequence in DNA is TGTGCCAGCAGTTACTGGTCTCCAGGCCGGGGAGAGACCCAGTACTTC.